The 25 T cell receptor beta chains reported below all come from one sample, sequenced in a study of memory CD4+ T cells and cytomegalovirus serostatus. Single viable CD3+CD4+CD8-CD45RO+ cells were sorted as the memory CD4+ T cells. TCRdb's copy holds only in-frame clones and misses some; the assay was immunoSEQ multiplex PCR. The sample has tens of thousands of clones, around 70% seen once. Source material: memory CD4+ T cells from blood. These TCRs come from an adult in good health and CMV-seropositive.

The chain employs TRBV11-2 and TRBJ1-6, with a tentative D call TRBD1 (5 bases). The CDR3 sequence is 15 residues long. Germline lookup yields CDR1 SGHAT and CDR2 FQNNGV. V gave up 4 bases and J gave up 5 bases, with 12 bases separating them. This CDR3 reads CASSSSGTHNSPLHF. The CDR3, as DNA: TGTGCCAGCAGCTCCTCCGGGACCCATAATTCACCCCTCCACTTT.

Regarding this clone: The junction differs from germline at one of its ends, possibly a read error. V and J are TRBV5-8 and TRBJ1-1; D is uncertain. Germline CDR1 reads SGHTS; CDR2 reads YDEGEE. This CDR3 comprises 16 residues. The DNA for the CDR3 is TGCGCCAGCAGCCTCGAGATAACTCGGGCGTCCCGGGGAGCTTTCTTT. Protein sequence: CASSLEITRASRGAFF.

This clone was seen only a few times. The rearrangement joins TRBV4-2 to TRBJ2-1, with TRBD1 matching over 10 bases. The CDR3 contains 16 residues. Per germline, CDR1 LGHNA and CDR2 YNFKEQ. After removal of 0 bases from V and 7 bases from J, the junction contained 6 bases not matched to a gene. The CDR3 DNA is TGTGCCAGCAGCCAAGATTTAAGGACAGGGGGTAATGAGCAGTTCTTC. It is translated as CASSQDLRTGGNEQFF.

In this sample, this clone turned up a few times. The genes are TRBV25-1 and TRBJ1-3; no reliable D call. There are 12 residues in the CDR3. V was pared by 1 base and J by 8 bases, with 6 bases between. Germline CDR1 reads MGHDK; CDR2 reads SYGVNS. Written as DNA, the CDR3 is TGTGCCAGCAGTGAATCAGTCGACACCATATATTTT. Translating gives CASSESVDTIYF.

This clone was observed a few times. The chain employs TRBV5-1 and TRBJ2-1, with D possibly TRBD2 on 5 matching bases. The CDR3 runs 15 residues. Germline CDR1 SGHRS, CDR2 YFSETQ. V was pared by 0 bases and J by 5 bases, with 12 bases between. CDR3 sequence reads: CASSLDNLEDNEQFF. The CDR3 DNA sequence: TGCGCCAGCAGCTTGGATAATCTGGAGGACAATGAGCAGTTCTTC.

V and J are TRBV11-2 and TRBJ2-1; a weak D match, TRBD2 (5 bases). Germline V gives CDR1 SGHAT, CDR2 FQNNGV. This CDR3 contains 14 residues. Trimming took off 0 bases at V and 6 bases at J, with 9 bases between the two ends. For the CDR3, the DNA is TGTGCCAGCAGCTTAGAAATAGCGACCAATGAGCAGTTCTTC. Translated: CASSLEIATNEQFF.

This clone was counted a single time. The rearrangement links TRBV20-1 to TRBJ1-2; possibly TRBD1 for D (6 bases). This CDR3 has 11 residues. V lost 7 bases to trimming and J lost 8 bases, with 14 bases between them. Germline V CDR1 and CDR2: DFQATT, SNEGSKA (reference sequence). The CDR3, as DNA: TGCAGTGTCCAGGACAGTTGGGGCTACACCTTC. It codes for CSVQDSWGYTF.

The chain employs TRBV4-2 and TRBJ2-2; D unresolved. Trimming stripped 0 bases from V and 8 bases from J, with 10 bases between. Per the germline V gene, CDR1 is LGHNA and CDR2 is YNFKEQ. The CDR3 consists of 14 residues. The CDR3 region is CASSQDSGTGELFF. CDR3 bases: TGTGCCAGCAGCCAAGATTCAGGAACTGGGGAGCTGTTTTTT.

The chain recombines TRBV7-3 with TRBJ1-2, with unresolved D. Germline values: CDR1 SGHTA, CDR2 FQGTGA. The CDR3 has 14 amino acids. Trimming took 5 bases from V and 4 from J, leaving 14 bases between them. CDR3 nucleotides: TGTGCCAGCAGCCCCAGCCCGGATTCCTATGGCTACACCTTC. Amino acid sequence: CASSPSPDSYGYTF.

This clone was counted between two and nine times. The chain carries TRBV6-1 and TRBJ2-7; possibly TRBD1 for D (5 bases). Between the trimmed V and J ends, which lost 1 base and 6 bases, there was a span of 19 bases. Germline V gives CDR1 MNHNS, CDR2 SASEGT. CDR3 length: 16 residues. The CDR3 spells CASSEGHNQGLGEQYF. The CDR3, as DNA: TGTGCCAGCAGTGAAGGTCATAATCAGGGCTTGGGCGAGCAGTACTTC.

The chain is built from TRBV7-2 and TRBJ1-4; D is possibly TRBD1 (5 bases). The CDR3 covers 14 residues. The V gene's germline CDR1 is SGHTA and CDR2 FQGNSA. V was shortened by 3 bases and J by 5 bases, with 10 bases between the two germline ends. The CDR3 is CASSFGARNEKLFF. CDR3 nucleotides: TGTGCCAGCAGCTTCGGGGCTAGGAATGAAAAACTGTTTTTT.

Sample share makes this clone medium-sized. J is TRBJ1-1 and V is TRBV5-4; D gene ambiguous. The V gene's germline CDR1 is SGHNT and CDR2 YYREEE (reference sequence). V shed 0 bases and J shed 5 bases, with 11 bases lying between them. The CDR3 loop spans 14 amino acids. CDR3 region: CASSLAGEDTEAFF. CDR3 in DNA: TGTGCCAGCAGCTTGGCCGGTGAGGATACTGAAGCTTTCTTT.

V usage is TRBV28 and J usage is TRBJ1-3; D is unresolved. The CDR3 is 19 amino acids. V gave up 5 bases and J gave up 0 bases, with 23 bases separating them. CDR1 MDHEN and CDR2 SYDVKM come from the germline V gene. The DNA for the CDR3 is TGTGCCAGCAGTGGCTTTAGGTTGCGCGTATCGAGCTCTGGAAACACCATATATTTT. It codes for CASSGFRLRVSSSGNTIYF.

The rearrangement uses TRBV7-5 and TRBJ1-2; no DNA check was done on the table's D call, TRBD1. TRBV7-5 has pseudogene status. The CDR3 has 16 residues. The DNA of the CDR3 is TGTGCCAGAAGCGCGATAGGGGACAGGGTTGACTATGGCTACACCTTC. Protein product: CARSAIGDRVDYGYTF.

This rearrangement joins TRBV25-1 to TRBJ1-2, with D possibly matching TRBD1 (6 bases). V shed 8 bases and J shed 4 bases, with 14 bases lying between them. Germline CDR1 MGHDK, CDR2 SYGVNS. The CDR3 runs 13 residues. The CDR3 DNA reads TGTGCCAGCTGGGACAACCGGGGCTATGGCTACACCTTC. This codes for CASWDNRGYGYTF.

The chain links TRBV28 to TRBJ2-7; D is tentatively TRBD1 or TRBD2 (5 bases each). The CDR3 has 15 residues. V lost 5 bases to trimming and J lost 0 bases, with 14 bases between them. Looked up from germline, CDR1 is MDHEN and CDR2 is SYDVKM. As DNA, the CDR3 is TGTGCCAGCAGTAGGCCACGGGGCGACTCCTACGAGCAGTACTTC. It translates to CASSRPRGDSYEQYF.

This chain joins TRBV19 and TRBJ2-6; D is ambiguous. Germline lookup yields CDR1 LNHDA and CDR2 SQIVND (reference sequence). V lost 8 bases and J 0 bases, leaving 5 bases between the germline ends. This CDR3 has 13 residues. The CDR3 sequence: CASRFSGANVLTF. CDR3 nucleotides: TGTGCCAGTCGGTTCTCTGGGGCCAACGTCCTGACTTTC.

V usage is TRBV5-4 and J usage is TRBJ2-7; D remains ambiguous. V shed 1 base and J shed 0 bases, with 11 bases lying between them. The CDR3 totals 15 residues. Germline V gene data show CDR1 as SGHNT and CDR2 as YYREEE (reference sequence). This CDR3 is CASSLSSRSSYEQYF. For the CDR3, the DNA is TGTGCCAGCAGCTTGAGCTCTAGAAGCTCCTACGAGCAGTACTTC.

This clone has just a few counts. V and J are TRBV5-6 and TRBJ2-3, with D possibly matching TRBD1 (8 bases). Between the trimmed V and J ends, which lost 4 bases and 2 bases, there was a span of 17 bases. Germline V gives CDR1 SGHDT, CDR2 YYEEEE. This CDR3 region has 16 residues. The CDR3 DNA follows: TGTGCCAGCAGCCCGGCGGGGGACAGGTACACAGATACGCAGTATTTT. Amino acid sequence: CASSPAGDRYTDTQYF.

This clone was picked up a small number of times. The V gene is TRBV5-1, the J gene TRBJ1-2; unclear D gene. This CDR3 is 14 amino acids long. V gave up 0 bases and J gave up 1 base, with 7 bases separating them. Germline V gene lookup returns CDR1 SGHRS and CDR2 YFSETQ. The CDR3 sequence: CASSLDLFNYGYTF. CDR3 sequence (DNA): TGCGCCAGCAGCTTGGATCTTTTTAACTATGGCTACACCTTC.

The J gene is TRBJ2-1, the V gene TRBV11-2; D perhaps matches TRBD1 (6 bases). Germline CDR1 is SGHAT and CDR2 is FQNNGV. The CDR3 runs to 16 residues. V shed 0 bases and J shed 4 bases, with 13 bases lying between them. The CDR3 region has the DNA TGTGCCAGCAGCTTAGATACGGACAGTCCTTACAATGAGCAGTTCTTC. Its translation is CASSLDTDSPYNEQFF.

DNA for the CDR3: TGTGCCAGCAGCTTGGGGAGGAATTCACCCCTCCACTTT. It specifies CASSLGRNSPLHF. The chain is built from TRBV7-2 and TRBJ1-6; D ambiguous. CDR1 SGHTA and CDR2 FQGNSA come from the germline V gene. This CDR3 spans 13 amino acids. V was shortened by 3 bases and J by 7 bases, with 7 bases between the two germline ends.

The rearrangement joins TRBV7-2 to TRBJ1-6, with D possibly TRBD1 on 6 matching bases. Trimming shortened V by 6 bases and J by 0 bases, and 12 bases separated the two germline ends. Germline lookup yields CDR1 SGHTA and CDR2 FQGNSA. The CDR3 length is 16 residues. CDR3 loop: CASRVDRSSYNSPLHF. The CDR3 nucleotides read TGTGCCAGCAGAGTCGACAGGAGCTCCTATAATTCACCCCTCCACTTT.

V usage is TRBV7-2 and J usage is TRBJ1-2; D may be TRBD1 (5 bases). Germline V gene lookup returns CDR1 SGHTA and CDR2 FQGNSA. V lost 5 bases and J lost 2, with 12 bases in between. The CDR3 spans 14 residues. The CDR3 region is CASSPGGDNYGYTF. The CDR3 DNA reads TGTGCCAGCAGCCCCGGAGGGGACAACTATGGCTACACCTTC.

V gene TRBV7-2 combines with J gene TRBJ2-3; no reliable D call. This CDR3 comprises 14 residues. V lost 8 bases and J 5 bases, leaving 17 bases between the germline ends. Per germline, CDR1 SGHTA and CDR2 FQGNSA. CDR3 nucleotide sequence: TGTGCCAGCCGTCCAACTCCGGGCTTAGATACGCAGTATTTT. It yields the protein CASRPTPGLDTQYF.